The text below deals with one TCR beta chain. Its specificity is not known. An expansion of CD8+CD57+ cells by flow cytometry had been shown in patients chosen for sequencing. With no exception, the patients had severe acquired aplastic anemia. Patients had not yet gotten any therapy when their blood was taken for sampling. This sample is part of a study of CD8+CD57+ T cells in acquired aplastic anemia. With V trimmed by 6 bases and J by 0 bases, 10 bases remained unmatched. This CDR3 comprises 17 residues. The germline V gene encodes CDR1 SNHLY and CDR2 FYNNEI. Study outcomes and limitations: Between patients and controls, CD8+ Simpson's diversity did not vary significantly.

Researchers used genomic DNA as the template to profile TCR beta VDJ and CDR3. TCRdb recomputed calls from the reads with MiXCR, one row per CDR3 protein. Among 150,000 or so distinct CDR3 sequences, 40% to 55% were seen once, and the ten largest hold less than 3%. This receptor was obtained from a human donor with aplastic anemia. The chain uses TRBV2 and TRBJ1-2; 10 bases match TRBD1. What was sequenced was sorted CD4+, CD8+, or CD8+CD57+ T cells (not recorded which) from PBMCs. CDR3 region: CASSPRGQGPSNYGYTF. The CDR3 bases are TGTGCCAGCAGCCCCAGGGGACAGGGGCCCTCTAACTATGGCTACACCTTC.